This TCR beta chain was found in a study of cytomegalovirus exposure and HLA in healthy donors. Regarding the study as a whole: A list of 150 or so TCR beta chains associated with cytomegalovirus was given.

Healthy bone marrow donors made up the donor group. This PCR relied on a set of 60 Vbeta primers and 13 Jbeta primers. Measured with immunoSEQ multiplex PCR; TCRdb has only the in-frame clones, and not every one. The sample has about 64,000 clones; over 75% are singletons. The germline gives CDR1 SGHKS, CDR2 YYEKEE (reference sequence). V trimming: 0 bases; J trimming: 1 base; junction bases outside the gene matches: 7. The CDR3 sequence is 20 residues long. Concerning this clone: As yet, its antigen is unknown.

The sequenced material came from PBMCs. The rearrangement links TRBV5-5 to TRBJ2-6; 13 positions agree with TRBD2. This TCR was recovered from a female donor in good health and CMV-seronegative. The CDR3 loop is CASSLAGTSGVWSGANVLTF. The CDR3 bases are TGTGCCAGCAGCTTGGCAGGGACTAGCGGGGTGTGGTCTGGGGCCAACGTCCTGACTTTC.